Listed here is a single T cell receptor (beta chain). Its antigen is unknown. From germline, CDR1 is SGHRS and CDR2 YFSETQ. Unmatched junction bases numbered 9, after V lost 0 bases and J lost 3 bases. The CDR3 is 17 residues long. TCRdb re-derived calls from the RACE reads in MiXCR, one entry per CDR3 protein. The repertoire includes fewer than 85,000 distinct CDR3 sequences, around 9.4% of them detected once, and 1.5% to 2% sits in the top ten. This sample was taken from a study of human T cells and chemical hapten exposure. Broader study findings: Counts of TCRs above 1 in 1000 frequency stayed unchanged with DPC sensitization.

Time point denoted: healthy volunteer bleed at 6 weeks. Blood, whole and unfractionated, served as the source for total RNA extraction. Sequenced input: whole blood. This sequence joins TRBV5-1 and TRBJ2-7; 10 bases match TRBD1. This TCR was recovered from a female donor in good health. Some clones in this sample may be carry-over from other donors' samples. For the CDR3, the DNA is TGCGCCAGCAGCTTGGAGGTTGCGACAGGGGGCTTCTACGAGCAGTACTTC. This codes for CASSLEVATGGFYEQYF.